This T cell receptor (beta chain) came from a study of Ad26.COV2.S vaccination and SARS-CoV-2 variants. The CDR3 has 16 residues. The germline CDR1 and CDR2 sequences are SGHAT and FQNNGV. The V gene end was trimmed by 3 bases and the J gene end by 2 bases; junction bases not matched to a gene: 7. As for this clone: The antigen remains unidentified.

Repertoires were generated with immunoSEQ multiplex PCR, while TCRdb's copy carries only in-frame clones and drops some. The data contain about 350,000 clones, less than 90% of them singletons. Treatment of the sample: some 19 received Ad26.COV2.S at low or high dose, single or two shots; several received placebo; per-sample allocation not given. The samples were gathered on day 63 after the first injection of vaccine or placebo. Points from the study as a whole: Vaccine and placebo recipients had comparable breadth of non-spike TCRs.

V is TRBV11-2 and J is TRBJ1-1; 9 bases agree with TRBD1. Sequencing was performed on peripheral blood, taken in a trial of Ad26.COV2.S vaccine versus placebo. This receptor was identified in a person aged 18 to 59 who received the Ad26.COV2.S COVID-19 vaccine or a placebo. The CDR3 sequence is CASSFPRTGANTEAFF. As DNA, the CDR3 is TGTGCCAGCAGCTTCCCCCGGACAGGGGCTAACACTGAAGCTTTCTTT.